The 22 T cell receptor beta chains given below trace back to one sample, sequenced in a study of Ad26.COV2.S vaccination and SARS-CoV-2 variants. Treatment noted: some 20 received Ad26.COV2.S at low or high dose, single or two shots; about 5 received placebo; per-sample allocation not given. Collection of samples fell on day 63 after the first vaccine or placebo injection. Sequencing used immunoSEQ multiplex PCR; TCRdb keeps in-frame clones, though not all of them. This sample has around 380,000 clones; about 85% occur once, and the top ten carry 3% to 3.5%. Sequenced material: peripheral blood, taken in a trial of Ad26.COV2.S vaccine versus placebo. The receptors stem from a person aged 18-60 years who received the Ad26.COV2.S COVID-19 vaccine or a placebo.

The V gene is TRBV16, the J gene TRBJ1-2; no firm D call. V was shortened by 1 base and J by 5 bases, with 2 bases between the two germline ends. The germline V gene has CDR1 KGHSY and CDR2 FQNENV. This CDR3 has 11 residues. The CDR3 DNA follows: TGTGCCAGCAGCCAATTTTATGGCTACACCTTC. Residues: CASSQFYGYTF.

The genes are TRBV3-1 (or the pseudogene TRBV3-2) and TRBJ1-5, with D unresolved. The CDR3 runs 15 residues. Germline lookup yields CDR1 LGHDT and CDR2 YNNKEL (reference sequence). V gave up 0 bases and J gave up 7 bases, with 13 bases separating them. CDR3 sequence (DNA): TGTGCCAGCAGCCAAGATGGGTGGGGTGGCCAGCCCCAGCATTTT. Translating it yields CASSQDGWGGQPQHF.

The chain has TRBV19 and TRBJ1-5; no clear D gene. Germline assignment: CDR1 LNHDA and CDR2 SQIVND (reference sequence). Between the trimmed V and J ends, which lost 0 bases and 0 bases, there was a span of 12 bases. There are 17 residues in the CDR3. CDR3 loop: CASSIELGVYSNQPQHF. CDR3 in DNA: TGTGCCAGTAGTATAGAGCTCGGGGTGTATAGCAATCAGCCCCAGCATTTT.

The chain combines TRBV15 with TRBJ2-3; TRBD1 or TRBD2 may be the D gene (5 bases each). Trimming shortened V by 1 base and J by 0 bases, and 14 bases separated the two germline ends. The CDR3 extends over 17 amino acids. The germline gives CDR1 LNHNV, CDR2 YYDKDF (reference sequence). CDR3 in amino acids: CATSRGFGGTSTDTQYF. CDR3 sequence (DNA): TGTGCCACCAGCAGAGGTTTTGGGGGAACTAGCACAGATACGCAGTATTTT.

The CDR3 reads CASSSRMGYGYTF. CDR3 nucleotide sequence: TGTGCCAGCAGTTCCCGAATGGGCTATGGCTACACCTTC. The chain combines TRBV12-3 or TRBV12-4 with TRBJ1-2; D gene unclear. V lost 4 bases to trimming and J lost 4 bases, with 10 bases between them. The CDR3 consists of 13 residues.

J is TRBJ2-3 and V is TRBV11-2; 10 bases agree with TRBD1. Germline loops: CDR1 SGHAT, CDR2 FQNNGV. The ends lost 0 bases at V and 5 bases at J; junction bases unmatched: 8. There are 17 residues in the CDR3. The CDR3 loop is CASSLDEPTGGEDTQYF. The CDR3 DNA reads TGTGCCAGCAGCTTAGATGAACCGACAGGGGGCGAAGATACGCAGTATTTT. The complete variable domain, with remaining parts taken from reference TRBV11-2 and TRBJ2-3, reads EAGVAQSPRYKIIEKRQSVAFWCNPISGHATLYWYQQILGQGPKLLIQFQNNGVVDDSQLPKDRFSAERLKGVDSTLKIQPAKLEDSAVYLCASSLDEPTGGEDTQYFGPGTRLTVL.

The V gene is TRBV19, the J gene TRBJ1-2; weak D call: TRBD1 (5 bases). Germline V gene data show CDR1 as LNHDA and CDR2 as SQIVND (reference sequence). The CDR3 is 13 residues long. V gave up 10 bases and J gave up 2 bases, with 14 bases separating them. CDR3: CATLQGPNYGYTF. Written as DNA, the CDR3 is TGTGCCACTCTCCAGGGCCCAAACTATGGCTACACCTTC.

This chain joins TRBV6-5 and TRBJ1-2; 9 bases agree with TRBD1. The germline gives CDR1 MNHEY, CDR2 SVGAGI. This CDR3 has 15 residues. The V segment lost 6 bases and the J segment 2 bases; nucleotides outside the gene matches: 7. This CDR3 reads CASSPLGTGNYGYTF. The CDR3 DNA is TGTGCCAGCAGCCCACTAGGGACAGGGAACTATGGCTACACCTTC.

This clone was picked up a small number of times. The CDR3 region has the DNA TGTGCCAGCAGCGCTGTAGGGCTGACTGAAGCTTTCTTT. Amino acids: CASSAVGLTEAFF. The chain joins TRBV7-9 to TRBJ1-1, with D unresolved. The ends were cut back, 5 bases at V and 5 bases at J, with 12 bases in the middle. This CDR3 contains 13 residues. In germline, CDR1 is SEHNR, CDR2 FQNEAQ (reference sequence). Filled out from reference TRBV7-9 and TRBJ1-1, the complete variable domain reads DTGVSQNPRHKITKRGQNVTFRCDPISEHNRLYWYRQTLGQGPEFLTYFQNEAQLEKSRLLSDRFSAERPKGSFSTLEIQRTEQGDSAMYLCASSAVGLTEAFFGQGTRLTVV.

The genes are TRBV5-4 and TRBJ1-1; 8 bases match TRBD1. This CDR3 has 15 residues. V lost 0 bases and J lost 3; bases outside the gene matches: 4. Germline CDR1 SGHNT, CDR2 YYREEE (reference sequence). CDR3 in DNA: TGTGCCAGCAGCTTGGGCACAGGGGGATACACTGAAGCTTTCTTT. Amino acids: CASSLGTGGYTEAFF.

The chain is built from TRBV5-1 and TRBJ1-1, with 10 nucleotides matching TRBD1. In germline, CDR1 is SGHRS, CDR2 YFSETQ. The CDR3 loop spans 15 amino acids. The trim removed 2 bases at V and 1 base at J, leaving 2 bases unmatched. The CDR3 loop reads CASSFGTGENTEAFF. The CDR3, as DNA: TGCGCCAGCAGCTTCGGGACAGGGGAGAACACTGAAGCTTTCTTT.

Comments on this clone: Additional DNA sequences in this sample encode the identical CDR3. The rearrangement links TRBV18 to TRBJ1-6, with 7 bases lining up with TRBD1. Per germline, CDR1 KGHSH and CDR2 LQKENI. This CDR3 has 14 residues. The trim removed 1 base at V and 7 bases at J, leaving 1 base unmatched. The CDR3 coding sequence is TGTGCCAGCTCACCACAGGGGGCCAATTCACCCCTCCACTTT. Amino acids: CASSPQGANSPLHF.

The rearrangement uses TRBV5-5 and TRBJ2-3, with 8 positions matching TRBD2. The trim removed 0 bases at V and 8 bases at J, leaving 14 bases unmatched. This CDR3 comprises 17 residues. Germline CDR1 is SGHKS and CDR2 is YYEKEE (reference sequence). For the CDR3, the DNA is TGTGCCAGCAGCTTGGATAGGGACACGGGGGGGTCTGGTACGCAGTATTTT. Amino acids: CASSLDRDTGGSGTQYF.

V usage is TRBV5-4 and J usage is TRBJ2-6; 8 nucleotides align to TRBD1. V shed 0 bases, J shed 0 bases, and the junction held 2 bases outside the gene matches. The germline V gene has CDR1 SGHNT and CDR2 YYREEE (reference sequence). This CDR3 has 17 amino acids. The chain's CDR3 is CASSLAQGGSGANVLTF. The CDR3 DNA sequence: TGTGCCAGCAGCTTGGCACAGGGGGGCTCTGGGGCCAACGTCCTGACTTTC.

This chain connects TRBV30 to TRBJ2-7, with no clear D. Trimming took 2 bases from V and 6 from J, leaving 11 bases between them. The CDR3 has 12 residues. Germline CDR1 reads GTSNPN; CDR2 reads SVGIG (reference sequence). Written as DNA, the CDR3 is TGTGCCTGGAGTCACGGGTCGCGCGAGCAGTACTTC. Translation: CAWSHGSREQYF.

CDR3 in amino acids: CASSFRDRAPGYTF. CDR3 nucleotides: TGTGCCAGCAGCTTCCGGGACAGGGCCCCTGGCTACACCTTC. V gene TRBV5-6 combines with J gene TRBJ1-2; 9 positions match TRBD1. Germline CDR1 and CDR2: SGHDT and YYEEEE. The CDR3 totals 14 residues. Trimming removed 2 bases from V and 7 bases from J; junction bases left unmatched: 6.

This chain joins TRBV7-6 and TRBJ2-3, with 11 bases that match TRBD2. Per germline, CDR1 SGHVS and CDR2 FNYEAQ. The CDR3 totals 14 residues. V trimming: 5 bases; J trimming: 4 bases; junction bases outside the gene matches: 2. The CDR3 sequence: CASSPTSGADTQYF. The CDR3 DNA reads as TGTGCCAGCAGCCCGACTAGCGGGGCAGATACGCAGTATTTT.

This clone was seen more than once but under ten times. The chain links TRBV5-1 to TRBJ2-7; perhaps D is TRBD1 or TRBD2 (5 bases each). The CDR3 contains 11 residues. Between the trimmed V and J ends, which lost 7 bases and 3 bases, there was a span of 8 bases. Germline CDR1 is SGHRS and CDR2 is YFSETQ. CDR3 DNA sequence: TGCGCCAGCGGGGACGGCTACGAGCAGTACTTC. This encodes CASGDGYEQYF.

Points on this clone: The sample has other DNA sequences that encode this CDR3 too. The V call is TRBV19, the J call TRBJ2-6, with unresolved D. Germline V gene sequence: CDR1 LNHDA, CDR2 SQIVND (reference sequence). This CDR3 has 15 residues. V lost 1 base to trimming and J lost 1 base, with 5 bases between them. The CDR3 bases are TGTGCCAGTAGTATAGGGGGTTCTGGGGCCAACGTCCTGACTTTC. It translates to CASSIGGSGANVLTF.

The chain is built from TRBV10-2 and TRBJ2-5; D gene ambiguous. The V gene lost 3 bases and the J gene lost 7 bases, with 15 bases spanning the gap. The CDR3 is made up of 14 amino acids. Germline V CDR1 and CDR2: WSHSY, SAAADI. Here the CDR3 DNA reads TGCGCCAGCAGTGATTCTAGGGCCGGCGTGACCCAGTACTTC. This sequence encodes CASSDSRAGVTQYF.

This clone has only one observation. This chain joins TRBV27 and TRBJ2-3, with D perhaps being TRBD1 or TRBD2 (5 bases each). This CDR3 contains 16 residues. V was trimmed by 1 base and J by 6 bases, leaving 17 bases between them. Germline V gene lookup returns CDR1 MNHEY and CDR2 SMNVEV (reference sequence). Here the CDR3 DNA reads TGTGCCAGCAGTTTATTTGGTCGGGGACCGACGGATACGCAGTATTTT. It translates to CASSLFGRGPTDTQYF.

The chain carries TRBV10-3 and TRBJ1-1, with a weak D call TRBD1 (6 bases). The CDR3 has 16 residues. Germline values: CDR1 ENHRY, CDR2 SYGVKD. The V end lost 4 bases, the J end lost 0 bases, and 15 bases lay between the germline ends. CDR3 protein: CAISGHQGSMNTEAFF. The CDR3 region has the DNA TGTGCCATCAGTGGCCATCAGGGGAGCATGAACACTGAAGCTTTCTTT.